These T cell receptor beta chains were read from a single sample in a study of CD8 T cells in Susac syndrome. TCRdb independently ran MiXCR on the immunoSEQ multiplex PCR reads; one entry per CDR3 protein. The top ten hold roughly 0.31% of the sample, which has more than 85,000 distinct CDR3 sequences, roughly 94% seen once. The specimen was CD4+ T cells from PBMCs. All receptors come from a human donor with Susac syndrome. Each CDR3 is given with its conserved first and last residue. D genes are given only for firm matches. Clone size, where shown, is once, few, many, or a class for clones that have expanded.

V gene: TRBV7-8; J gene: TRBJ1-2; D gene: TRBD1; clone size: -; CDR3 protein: CASRYRGQGDYGYTF; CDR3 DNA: TGTGCCAGCAGATATCGCGGACAGGGAGACTATGGCTACACCTTC
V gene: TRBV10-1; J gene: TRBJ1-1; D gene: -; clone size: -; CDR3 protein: CASSGDRDEAFF; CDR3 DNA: TGCGCCAGCAGTGGTGACCGGGACGAAGCTTTCTTT
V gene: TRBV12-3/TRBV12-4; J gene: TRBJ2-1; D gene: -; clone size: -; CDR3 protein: CASSLGDGGGSYNEQFF; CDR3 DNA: TGTGCCAGCAGTTTGGGGGATGGAGGGGGGTCCTACAATGAGCAGTTCTTC
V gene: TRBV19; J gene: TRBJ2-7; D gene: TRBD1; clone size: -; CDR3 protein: CASSSRTGPDYEQYF; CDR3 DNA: TGTGCCAGTAGTTCTAGGACAGGCCCCGACTACGAGCAGTACTTC
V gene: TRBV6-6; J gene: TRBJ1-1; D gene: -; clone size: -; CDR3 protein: CASSYMTATEAFF; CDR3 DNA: TGTGCCAGCAGTTACATGACGGCAACTGAAGCTTTCTTT
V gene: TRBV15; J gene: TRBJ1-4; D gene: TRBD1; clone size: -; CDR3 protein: CATLGQVNEKLFF; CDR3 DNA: TGTGCCACCCTAGGACAGGTTAATGAAAAACTGTTTTTT
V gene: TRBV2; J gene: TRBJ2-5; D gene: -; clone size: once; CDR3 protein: CASSLDRMTQYF; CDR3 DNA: TGTGCCAGCAGTTTGGACAGAATGACCCAGTACTTC
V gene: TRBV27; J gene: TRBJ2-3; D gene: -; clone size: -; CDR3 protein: CASRAGGTDTQYF; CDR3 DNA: TGTGCCAGCAGGGCTGGTGGCACAGATACGCAGTATTTT
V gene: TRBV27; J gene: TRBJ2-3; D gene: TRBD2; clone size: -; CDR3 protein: CASSLGGRGGNTQYF; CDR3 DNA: TGTGCCAGCAGTCTGGGGGGGCGGGGGGGGAATACGCAGTATTTT
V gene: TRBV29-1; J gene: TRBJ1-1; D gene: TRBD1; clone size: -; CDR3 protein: CSVDGDRGAYTEAFF; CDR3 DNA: TGCAGCGTTGATGGAGACAGGGGTGCGTACACTGAAGCTTTCTTT
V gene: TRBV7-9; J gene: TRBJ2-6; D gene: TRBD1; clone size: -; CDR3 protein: CASSLSGRGLSGANVLTF; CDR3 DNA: TGTGCCAGCAGCTTAAGTGGTAGGGGGCTCTCTGGGGCCAACGTCCTGACTTTC
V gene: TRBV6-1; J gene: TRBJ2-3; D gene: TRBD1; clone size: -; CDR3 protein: CASSPLTGASTDTQYF; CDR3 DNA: TGTGCCAGCAGTCCACTGACAGGGGCGAGCACAGATACGCAGTATTTT
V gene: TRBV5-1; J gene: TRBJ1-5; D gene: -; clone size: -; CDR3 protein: CASSLTGYQPQHF; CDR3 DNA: TGCGCCAGCAGCTTGACCGGATATCAGCCCCAGCATTTT
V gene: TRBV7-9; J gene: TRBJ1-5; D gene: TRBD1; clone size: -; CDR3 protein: CASSLEGADQPQHF; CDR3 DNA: TGTGCCAGCAGCTTGGAGGGGGCGGATCAGCCCCAGCATTTT
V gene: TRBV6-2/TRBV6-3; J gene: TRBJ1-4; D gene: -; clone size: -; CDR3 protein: CASRFSRSSNEKLFF; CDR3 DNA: TGTGCCAGCAGATTTTCCAGGTCCTCGAATGAAAAACTGTTTTTT
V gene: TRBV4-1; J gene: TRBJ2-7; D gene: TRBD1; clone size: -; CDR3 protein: CASSQDVRGYEQYF; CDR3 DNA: TGCGCCAGCAGCCAAGACGTCAGGGGGTACGAGCAGTACTTC
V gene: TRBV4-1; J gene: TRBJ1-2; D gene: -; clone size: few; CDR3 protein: CASRSGKAGEGYGYTF; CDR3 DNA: TGCGCCAGCAGATCCGGGAAGGCAGGGGAAGGGTATGGCTACACCTTC
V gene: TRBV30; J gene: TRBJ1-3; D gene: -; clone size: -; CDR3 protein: CAWSRGDRGAGNTIYF; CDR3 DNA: TGTGCCTGGAGTCGTGGAGATAGGGGAGCCGGAAACACCATATATTTT
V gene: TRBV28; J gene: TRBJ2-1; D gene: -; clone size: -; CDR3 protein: CASSGGREQRFF; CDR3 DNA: TGTGCCAGCAGTGGGGGCAGGGAGCAGCGGTTCTTC
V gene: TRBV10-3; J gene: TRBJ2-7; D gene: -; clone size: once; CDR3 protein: CAAGISYEQYF; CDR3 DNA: TGTGCCGCGGGAATCTCCTACGAGCAGTACTTC
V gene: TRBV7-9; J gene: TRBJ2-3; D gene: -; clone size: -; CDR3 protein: CASSPGTGHRTQYF; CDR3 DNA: TGTGCCAGCAGTCCCGGGACTGGGCATCGTACGCAGTATTTT
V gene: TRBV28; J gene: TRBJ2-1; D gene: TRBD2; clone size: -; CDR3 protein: CASSFSPASGAYNEQFF; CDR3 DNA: TGTGCCAGCAGTTTCTCCCCCGCTAGCGGCGCCTACAATGAGCAGTTCTTC
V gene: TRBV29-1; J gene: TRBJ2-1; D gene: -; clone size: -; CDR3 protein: CSVDAGPGNEQFF; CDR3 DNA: TGCAGCGTTGATGCGGGTCCGGGAAACGAGCAGTTCTTC
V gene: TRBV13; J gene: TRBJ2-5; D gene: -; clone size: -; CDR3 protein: CASSLRPRETQYF; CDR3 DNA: TGTGCCAGCAGCCTTAGGCCCCGAGAGACCCAGTACTTC
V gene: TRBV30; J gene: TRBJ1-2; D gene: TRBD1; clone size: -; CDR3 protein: CAWSPDRGGYGYTF; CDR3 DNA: TGTGCCTGGAGTCCCGACAGGGGCGGCTATGGCTACACCTTC
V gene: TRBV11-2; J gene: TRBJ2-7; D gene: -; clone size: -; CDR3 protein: CASSPGGKSYEQYF; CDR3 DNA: TGTGCCAGCAGCCCAGGGGGGAAGTCCTACGAGCAGTACTTC
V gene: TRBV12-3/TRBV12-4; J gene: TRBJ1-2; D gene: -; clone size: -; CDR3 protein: CASSPTGALGYGYTF; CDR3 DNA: TGTGCCAGCAGCCCTACAGGCGCCCTAGGCTATGGCTACACCTTC
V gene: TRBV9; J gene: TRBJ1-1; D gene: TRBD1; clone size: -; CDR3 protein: CAGDRAMNTEAFF; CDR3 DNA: TGTGCCGGGGACAGAGCTATGAACACTGAAGCTTTCTTT
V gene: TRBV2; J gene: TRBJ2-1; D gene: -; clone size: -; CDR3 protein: CASSAPQNNYNEQFF; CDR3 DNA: TGTGCCAGCAGTGCCCCGCAGAATAATTACAATGAGCAGTTCTTC